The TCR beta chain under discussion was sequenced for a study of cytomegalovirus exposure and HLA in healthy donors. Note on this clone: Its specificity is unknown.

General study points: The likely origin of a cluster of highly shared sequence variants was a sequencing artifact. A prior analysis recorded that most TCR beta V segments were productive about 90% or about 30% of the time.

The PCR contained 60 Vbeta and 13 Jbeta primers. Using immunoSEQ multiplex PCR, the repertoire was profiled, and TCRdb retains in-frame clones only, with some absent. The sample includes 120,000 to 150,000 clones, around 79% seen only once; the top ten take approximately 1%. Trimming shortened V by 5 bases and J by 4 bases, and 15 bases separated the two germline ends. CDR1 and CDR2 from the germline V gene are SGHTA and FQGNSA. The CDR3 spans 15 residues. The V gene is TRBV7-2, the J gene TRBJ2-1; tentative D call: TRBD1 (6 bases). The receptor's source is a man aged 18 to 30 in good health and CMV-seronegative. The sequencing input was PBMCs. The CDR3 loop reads CASSRAGTPYNEQFF. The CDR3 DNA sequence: TGTGCCAGCAGCCGCGCCGGGACACCATACAATGAGCAGTTCTTC.